Listed below are T cell receptor beta chains from one sample, sequenced in a study of blood T cells in healthy people across ages. TCRdb reprocessed the 5' RACE reads with MiXCR, giving one entry per CDR3 protein. The table shows around 2 million distinct CDR3 sequences, with about two fifths occurring only once. Sequenced material: blood. These receptors all come from a human donor in good health. Each CDR3 is given with its conserved first and last residue. A D gene is named only where the DNA matches it firmly. Expanded clones are given a class, and other clones once, few, many or no size at all.

TGTGCCAGCAGCTTAATTCTGGGGGGGGCGGAAGCTTTCTTT	CASSLILGGAEAFF	NA	TRBV7-2	TRBJ1-1	NA
TGTGCCAGCAGCACAGACGGATCGGGCACAGATACGCAGTATTTT	CASSTDGSGTDTQYF	NA	TRBV7-3	TRBJ2-3	few
TGTGCCAGCAGCACCTCGGGACAGGCATACAATGAGCAGTTCTTC	CASSTSGQAYNEQFF	TRBD1	TRBV7-2	TRBJ2-1	NA
TGCAGTGCTGAGAAGGGGAACTATGGCTACACCTTC	CSAEKGNYGYTF	NA	TRBV20-1	TRBJ1-2	NA
TGCGCCAGCAGCCCCGCCGGGGTGGGAGGAACTGAAGCTTTCTTT	CASSPAGVGGTEAFF	NA	TRBV5-1	TRBJ1-1	many
TGCAGCGCCCGAGAGGGTAATGGCTACACCTTC	CSAREGNGYTF	NA	TRBV29-1	TRBJ1-2	few
TGTGCCAGCAGTTACAACGGGGACACTGAAGCTTTCTTT	CASSYNGDTEAFF	NA	TRBV6-6	TRBJ1-1	NA
TGTGCTATAGGGGACAGGGGCCAGAACACTGAAGCTTTCTTT	CAIGDRGQNTEAFF	TRBD1	TRBV11-3	TRBJ1-1	few
TGTGCCAGCAGCGTATGGTCGATGATCATCTATGGCTACACCTTC	CASSVWSMIIYGYTF	NA	TRBV9	TRBJ1-2	NA
TGTGCCAGCAGCCAACTGGAGACCCAAGAGACCCAGTACTTC	CASSQLETQETQYF	NA	TRBV3-1	TRBJ2-5	once
TGTGCCAGCAGGCTATGGACAGAGAGCAATCAGCCCCAGCATTTT	CASRLWTESNQPQHF	NA	TRBV6-1	TRBJ1-5	once
TGTGCCAGCTCGGGACCCATGGGCCGCCAGTACTTC	CASSGPMGRQYF	NA	TRBV2	TRBJ2-5	NA
TGCGGCGTCGTGACTAGCGGGGGGGACAATGAGCAGTTCTTC	CGVVTSGGDNEQFF	TRBD2	TRBV29-1	TRBJ2-1	once
TGTGCCAGCAGCCCCACGGCACAGAGTCAAGAGACCCAGTACTTC	CASSPTAQSQETQYF	NA	TRBV7-2	TRBJ2-5	few
TGCAGTGCTAGTCGGTTAGGACAGGTGCCACAAGAGACCCAGTACTTC	CSASRLGQVPQETQYF	TRBD1	TRBV20-1	TRBJ2-5	NA
TGTGCCAGCAGCTTAATATCAGGGGATTACTATGGCTACACCTTC	CASSLISGDYYGYTF	NA	TRBV7-8	TRBJ1-2	NA
TGCAGTGCTTTTCCCCTACGGGGCTACACCTTC	CSAFPLRGYTF	NA	TRBV20-1	TRBJ1-2	NA
TGTGCCACCAGCAGAGGCGGGGGGGCACAGGATACGCAGTATTTT	CATSRGGGAQDTQYF	TRBD2	TRBV15	TRBJ2-3	NA
TGTGCCATCAGTCCCTCAGCTGAGGATGAGCAGTTCTTC	CAISPSAEDEQFF	NA	TRBV10-3	TRBJ2-1	NA
TGTGCCAGCAGCTTGGGGACTAGCTCTAGCACAGATACGCAGTATTTT	CASSLGTSSSTDTQYF	TRBD2	TRBV5-4	TRBJ2-3	few
TGCAGCGTTGATGATTATGGCTACACCTTC	CSVDDYGYTF	NA	TRBV29-1	TRBJ1-2	many
TGCGCCAGCAGCCAAGAGGCGGTCAGCCTGGGGGAGCAGTACTTC	CASSQEAVSLGEQYF	NA	TRBV4-3	TRBJ2-4	few
TGTGCCAGCGCCTCTGATGGGGGGGAGCAGTACTTC	CASASDGGEQYF	TRBD2	TRBV6-2/TRBV6-3	TRBJ2-4	NA
TGTGCCAGTAGTAAGCCTACTAGCGGCGGGCGGGATACGCAGTATTTT	CASSKPTSGGRDTQYF	TRBD2	TRBV19	TRBJ2-3	NA
TGTGCCAGCGAACAGGGGGCCGCAAACACTGAAGCTTTCTTT	CASEQGAANTEAFF	NA	TRBV21-1	TRBJ1-1	NA
TGTGCCAGCAGTTCGCGGAGGACAGGGGCTTTTCGACCCCCTCCTTTGTCCTATGGCTACACCTTC	CASSSRRTGAFRPPPLSYGYTF	TRBD1	TRBV6-5	TRBJ1-2	NA
TGCAGTGCTAGAGATTGGAAACAGGCGGCGGACGAGCAGTACTTC	CSARDWKQAADEQYF	NA	TRBV20-1	TRBJ2-7	NA
TGTGCCAGCAGGAGACAGGGGATGAGGTGGGGTGAGCAGTTCTTC	CASRRQGMRWGEQFF	TRBD1	TRBV28	TRBJ2-1	few